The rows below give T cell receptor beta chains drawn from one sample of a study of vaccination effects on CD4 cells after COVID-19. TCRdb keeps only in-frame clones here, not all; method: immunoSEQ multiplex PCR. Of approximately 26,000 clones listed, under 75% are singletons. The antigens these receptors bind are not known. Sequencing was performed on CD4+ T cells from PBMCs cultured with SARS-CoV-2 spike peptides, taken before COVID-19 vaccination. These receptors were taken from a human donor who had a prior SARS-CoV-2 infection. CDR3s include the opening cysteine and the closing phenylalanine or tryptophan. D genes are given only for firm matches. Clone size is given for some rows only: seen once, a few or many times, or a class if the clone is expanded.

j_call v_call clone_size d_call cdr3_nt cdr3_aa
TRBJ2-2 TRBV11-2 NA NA TGTGCCAGCAGCTTAGATCGTATCAGGGGTACGACCGGGGAGCTGTTTTTT CASSLDRIRGTTGELFF
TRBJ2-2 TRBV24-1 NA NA TGTGCCCTCGGAGGGGGCACCGGGGAGCTGTTTTTT CALGGGTGELFF
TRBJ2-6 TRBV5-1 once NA TGCGCCAGCAGCTTGCAGGGCGTTGGTGGGGCCAACGTCCTGACTTTC CASSLQGVGGANVLTF
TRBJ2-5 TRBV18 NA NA TGTGCCAGCTCACCCTTTGGGGCGGGAGAGACCCAGTACTTC CASSPFGAGETQYF
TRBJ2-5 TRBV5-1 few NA TGCGCCAGCAGCTGGGGCGGTGGTGGCCAGTGGGAGACCCAGTACTTC CASSWGGGGQWETQYF
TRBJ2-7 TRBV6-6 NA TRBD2 TGTGCCAGCAGAACTAGCGACTCCTACGAGCAGTACTTC CASRTSDSYEQYF
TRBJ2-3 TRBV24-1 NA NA TGTGCCACCAGTGATTATCCAGATACGCAGTATTTT CATSDYPDTQYF
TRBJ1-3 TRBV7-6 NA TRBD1 TGTGCCAGCAGCTCCTTAAAGGACAGGGGGACCCTCTCTGGAAACACCATATATTTT CASSSLKDRGTLSGNTIYF
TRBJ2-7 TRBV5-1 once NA TGCGCCAGCAGCTTGGGGGAAAATGCCCGGGTTTACGAGCAGTACTTC CASSLGENARVYEQYF
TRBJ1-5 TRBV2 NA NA TGTGCCAGCAAGGGACGTGAGGGCGGCAATCAGCCCCAGCATTTT CASKGREGGNQPQHF
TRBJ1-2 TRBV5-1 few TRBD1 TGCGCCAGCAGCTTCGGACAGGGGAATAACTATGGCTACACCTTC CASSFGQGNNYGYTF
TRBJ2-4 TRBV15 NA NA TGTGCCACCAGCAGAGATCGAGCAGGGGTAAACATTCAGTACTTC CATSRDRAGVNIQYF
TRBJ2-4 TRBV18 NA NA TGTGCCAGCTCACCACCTAGCGGTAAAAACATTCAGTACTTC CASSPPSGKNIQYF
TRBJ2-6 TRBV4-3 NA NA TGCGCCAGCAGCCAAGATTGGGCCTTCTCTGGGGCCAACGTCCTGACTTTC CASSQDWAFSGANVLTF
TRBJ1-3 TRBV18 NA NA TGTGCCAGCTCACCACCGATCGCAGGGAGGGAAGGAAACACCATATATTTT CASSPPIAGREGNTIYF
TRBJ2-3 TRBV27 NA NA TGTGCCAGCAGTTTCAGGGGCACAGATACGCAGTATTTT CASSFRGTDTQYF
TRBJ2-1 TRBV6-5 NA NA TGTGCCAGCAGTCCTATAGACTACAATGAGCAGTTCTTC CASSPIDYNEQFF
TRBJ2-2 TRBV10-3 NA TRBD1 TGTGCCATCAGTTCGGGGACAGGGACGAACACCGGGGAGCTGTTTTTT CAISSGTGTNTGELFF
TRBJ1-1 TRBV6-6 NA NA TGTGCCAGCAGACCCTCCCCGGGGACCTGGAACACTGAAGCTTTCTTT CASRPSPGTWNTEAFF
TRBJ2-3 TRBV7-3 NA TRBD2 TGTGCCAGCAGCGCCCTAAGGTCCGCGGGAGCGGGCACAGATACGCAGTATTTT CASSALRSAGAGTDTQYF
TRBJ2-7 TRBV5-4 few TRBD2 TGTGCCAGCAGCCTTGGACTAGCGGGCTCCTACGAGCAGTACTTC CASSLGLAGSYEQYF
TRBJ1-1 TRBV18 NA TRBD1 TGTGCCAGCTCAATGACAGGGGGCCGAGACACTGAAGCTTTCTTT CASSMTGGRDTEAFF
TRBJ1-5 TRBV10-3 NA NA TGTGCCACAGTTCAAGGGTTAAGTAATCAGCCCCAGCATTTT CATVQGLSNQPQHF
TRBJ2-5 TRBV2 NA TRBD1 TGTGCCAGCAGTGAAGCCACAGGGGGTTACGAGACCCAGTACTTC CASSEATGGYETQYF
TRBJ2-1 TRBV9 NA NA TGTGCCAGCAGCGTAGGAGCTGGCGGGGTTTACAATGAGCAGTTCTTC CASSVGAGGVYNEQFF
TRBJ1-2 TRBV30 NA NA TGTGCCTGGAGTGTAGGGATCTATGGCTACACCTTC CAWSVGIYGYTF